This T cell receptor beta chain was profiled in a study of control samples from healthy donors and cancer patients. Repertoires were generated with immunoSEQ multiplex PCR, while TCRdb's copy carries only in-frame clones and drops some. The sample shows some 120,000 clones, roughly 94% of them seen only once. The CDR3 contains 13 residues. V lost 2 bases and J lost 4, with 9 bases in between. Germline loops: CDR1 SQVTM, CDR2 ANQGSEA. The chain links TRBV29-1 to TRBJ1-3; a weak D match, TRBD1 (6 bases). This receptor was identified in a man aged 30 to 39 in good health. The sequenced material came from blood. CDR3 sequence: CSVESGDGNTIYF. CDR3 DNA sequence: TGCAGCGTTGAATCAGGGGACGGAAACACCATATATTTT.